The TCR beta chain under discussion was sequenced for a study of identical twins. The CDR3 has 16 amino acids. With 2 bases clipped from V and 4 bases from J, the junction kept 7 bases outside the gene matches. The V gene's germline CDR1 is SGHTA and CDR2 FQGNSA. Template switching, a step in the protocol, added a universal primer site, and cDNA carried unique molecular identifiers. One entry per CDR3 protein, called by TCRdb with MiXCR from the 5' RACE reads. Among over 600,000 distinct CDR3 sequences listed, around 21% were seen once. These data are also associated with another study on T cells expressing NK-cell markers. This second study notes: What restricted sorting to alpha-beta TCR T cells in several experiments was an anti-gamma-delta TCR antibody.

The chain couples TRBV7-2 to TRBJ2-3; TRBD2 matches 9 bases. Sequencing input: PBMCs. The sequence derives from a woman in her late teens or twenties in good health. CDR3 nucleotide sequence: TGTGCCAGCAGCTTAAGAGGCGGGGGGGCCGCAGATACGCAGTATTTT. This gives the protein CASSLRGGGAADTQYF.